The clone carrying this TCR beta chain has ten or more counts. The source of the sample is a study of T-cell memory formation after mild COVID-19. The CDR3 covers 15 residues. The germline V gene encodes CDR1 SGHRS and CDR2 YFSETQ. Trimming left V 0 bases short and J 2 bases short, with 11 bases between. TCRdb itself ran the 5' RACE reads through MiXCR, one entry per CDR3 protein. This table holds 250,000 to 350,000 distinct CDR3 sequences, approximately 19% found once. The V call is TRBV5-1, the J call TRBJ2-5; D is possibly TRBD2 (7 bases). This TCR came from a man aged 18-30 years who had mild COVID-19 (a few samples of this study predate the infection). Cell type and time point are not known. The sample was PBMCs or a T cell subset sorted from them (not recorded which). CDR3 sequence: CASSLEGGGQETQYF. The CDR3 DNA follows: TGCGCCAGCAGCTTGGAAGGGGGAGGGCAAGAGACCCAGTACTTC.